The entry below gives a single TCR beta chain sequence along with its context. Its antigen is not known. Other DNA sequences in the same sample also yield this CDR3. This CDR3 is built from 15 residues. In germline, CDR1 is SGHRS, CDR2 YFSETQ. Unmatched junction bases numbered 0, after V lost 1 base and J lost 0 bases. The data were taken from a study of cytomegalovirus exposure and HLA in healthy donors. The overall study: The 95 to 150 validation repertoires used the same platform as the 650 to 750 first-cohort repertoires, a later analysis reported. Study observations and caveats: In vitro work confirmed that three CMV-associated chains recognize CMV antigens. TCR beta chains numbering more than 150 were designated cytomegalovirus-associated.

Sequencing used immunoSEQ multiplex PCR; TCRdb keeps in-frame clones, though not all of them. The data show 150,000 or so clones, roughly nine tenths seen once. The donors were part of the validation cohort of more than 90 subjects. That cohort was separate from the first cohort, which comprised fewer than 800 subjects. The chain joins TRBV5-1 to TRBJ2-1; 8 nucleotides match TRBD2. The sequencing sample was made of PBMCs. The source of this sequence is a woman aged 18-29 years in good health and CMV-seropositive. CDR3 protein: CASSLSGSSYNEQFF. The CDR3 DNA is TGCGCCAGCAGCTTGAGCGGGAGCTCCTACAATGAGCAGTTCTTC. Complete variable domain (other parts from reference TRBV5-1 and TRBJ2-1): KAGVTQTPRYLIKTRGQQVTLSCSPISGHRSVSWYQQTPGQGLQFLFEYFSETQRNKGNFPGRFSGRQFSNSRSEMNVSTLELGDSALYLCASSLSGSSYNEQFFGPGTRLTVL.